The rows below give T cell receptor beta chains drawn from one sample of a study of CD8+ T cells in alopecia areata. The method was immunoSEQ multiplex PCR; TCRdb's version includes in-frame clones alone and lacks a portion of them. The sample has 190,000 or so clones; roughly three fifths are singletons. The sample here was CD8+ T cells sorted from blood, taken at week 24, from a patient treated with tofacitinib. The source is a human donor with alopecia areata. Each CDR3 is given with its conserved first and last residue. The order of the fields is clone size, D gene, J gene, V gene, CDR3 DNA, CDR3 protein. D genes are given only for firm matches. Where a row states a size, it is once, few, many or the class of an expanded clone; other rows omit it.

size: few
D: NA
J: TRBJ2-7
V: TRBV5-1
DNA: TGCGCCAGCAGCAGTACGACAGGCCGAGGCTACGAGCAGTACTTC
CDR3: CASSSTTGRGYEQYF

size: NA
D: TRBD1
J: TRBJ2-7
V: TRBV29-1
DNA: TGCAGCGTTGAAGGGGCGAGACAGGGGTACGAGCAGTACTTC
CDR3: CSVEGARQGYEQYF

size: NA
D: NA
J: TRBJ2-5
V: TRBV6-6
DNA: TGTGCCAGCAGAGACCTGTACCAAGAGACCCAGTACTTC
CDR3: CASRDLYQETQYF

size: NA
D: NA
J: TRBJ1-1
V: TRBV29-1
DNA: TGCAGCGCCGAGGAAGGGAACACTGAAGCTTTCTTT
CDR3: CSAEEGNTEAFF

size: NA
D: NA
J: TRBJ2-1
V: TRBV7-8
DNA: TGTGCCAGCAGCCCCCAGACATCACGGGATGAGCAGTTCTTC
CDR3: CASSPQTSRDEQFF

size: few
D: NA
J: TRBJ2-1
V: TRBV7-9
DNA: TGTGCCAGCAGCTCACGTCAGAACAATGAGCAGTTCTTC
CDR3: CASSSRQNNEQFF

size: few
D: NA
J: TRBJ2-2
V: TRBV6-1
DNA: TGTGCCAGCAGTCGGCGACATCCGGGTCCCGGGGAGCTGTTTTTT
CDR3: CASSRRHPGPGELFF

size: NA
D: NA
J: TRBJ1-5
V: TRBV6-6
DNA: TGTGCCAGCAGTTCTCAGTGGAATCAGCCCCAGCATTTT
CDR3: CASSSQWNQPQHF

size: NA
D: NA
J: TRBJ1-2
V: TRBV6-5
DNA: TGTGCCAGCAGCGACAGTGGGTACTATGGCTACACCTTC
CDR3: CASSDSGYYGYTF

size: NA
D: NA
J: TRBJ2-3
V: TRBV7-9
DNA: TGTGCCAGCAGCTTATCCCTTAATACGCAGTATTTT
CDR3: CASSLSLNTQYF

size: NA
D: NA
J: TRBJ2-1
V: TRBV30
DNA: TGTGCCTGGAGCGTAGGGGAACGGGTTAGGGATGAGCAGTTCTTC
CDR3: CAWSVGERVRDEQFF

size: NA
D: NA
J: TRBJ2-2
V: TRBV7-7
DNA: TGTGCCAGCAGCCCGGCTCAGGACCGGACCGGGGAGCTGTTTTTT
CDR3: CASSPAQDRTGELFF

size: NA
D: TRBD1
J: TRBJ1-2
V: TRBV29-1
DNA: TGCAGCGTCACGGGAGGGGGCAATGGCTACACCTTC
CDR3: CSVTGGGNGYTF

size: NA
D: TRBD1
J: TRBJ2-3
V: TRBV15
DNA: TGTGCCACACTCGACAGGGGCGGCACAGATACGCAGTATTTT
CDR3: CATLDRGGTDTQYF

size: NA
D: NA
J: TRBJ2-2
V: TRBV6-5
DNA: TGTGCCAGCAGGCTACAGGGGAACACCGGGGAGCTGTTTTTT
CDR3: CASRLQGNTGELFF

size: NA
D: TRBD2
J: TRBJ2-4
V: TRBV4-2
DNA: TGTGCCAGCAGCCAAGGGACTAGCGCTAACATTCAGTACTTC
CDR3: CASSQGTSANIQYF

size: NA
D: TRBD1
J: TRBJ2-7
V: TRBV7-9
DNA: TGTGCCAGCAGCACGATGCGGGACAGGGAGTCGTACGAGCAGTACTTC
CDR3: CASSTMRDRESYEQYF

size: NA
D: NA
J: TRBJ2-5
V: TRBV5-1
DNA: TGCGCCAGCAGCTTGTCGGTGGCGGGGGCCCAAGAGACCCAGTACTTC
CDR3: CASSLSVAGAQETQYF

size: few
D: NA
J: TRBJ1-1
V: TRBV6-5
DNA: TGTGCCAGCAGTTACTCGCGACGGATGAACACTGAAGCTTTCTTT
CDR3: CASSYSRRMNTEAFF

size: NA
D: TRBD2
J: TRBJ2-3
V: TRBV15
DNA: TGTGCCACCAGCAGCCCGGCTACGGGACTAGCGGGGGGGTCCGCGCAGTATTTT
CDR3: CATSSPATGLAGGSAQYF